A selection of T cell receptor beta chains follows, all from one sample in a study of beta chain features in type 1 diabetes. Assay: immunoSEQ multiplex PCR; the TCRdb copy retains only in-frame clones and omits some. In the table there are almost 350,000 clones, around 20% of which are singletons. Sequenced material: naive CD4+ T cells from blood. All receptors come from a young woman in good health. Each CDR3 is given with its conserved first and last residue. D genes are given only for firm matches. Clone size is not always given. Where it is, it says once, few, many or a class for expanded clones.

j_call | clone_size | d_call | v_call | cdr3_nt | cdr3_aa
TRBJ2-3 | - | TRBD2 | TRBV4-3 | TGCGCCAGCAGCCAAGGTCGGCCTAGCGGGGGCCAGGGAGATACGCAGTATTTT | CASSQGRPSGGQGDTQYF
TRBJ2-1 | few | TRBD2 | TRBV9 | TGTGCCAGCAGCCCCCGCGGGGGACTATACGACGATGAGCAGTTCTTC | CASSPRGGLYDDEQFF
TRBJ1-2 | - | TRBD1 | TRBV5-4 | TGTGCCAGCAGCTCCCCCGGGACAGATGGCTACACCTTC | CASSSPGTDGYTF
TRBJ1-5 | few | - | TRBV5-4 | TGTGCCAGCAGCCAAGCTCTAGGGGGGGGACAGCCCCAGCATTTT | CASSQALGGGQPQHF
TRBJ2-3 | - | TRBD1 | TRBV5-1 | TGCGCCAGCAGCTTGTGGGGACAGGGGGCAACAGATACGCAGTATTTT | CASSLWGQGATDTQYF
TRBJ1-1 | - | - | TRBV6-5 | TGTGCCAGCATTCCCCCGGGGTACACTGAAGCTTTCTTT | CASIPPGYTEAFF
TRBJ1-5 | once | - | TRBV15 | TGTGCCACCAGCAGAGATCGAGGGACAAGGTTCAATCAGCCCCAGCATTTT | CATSRDRGTRFNQPQHF
TRBJ1-5 | - | - | TRBV7-2 | TGTGCCAGCAGCCCGTCCTGGGCTCAGCCCCAGCATTTT | CASSPSWAQPQHF
TRBJ2-5 | - | - | TRBV4-3 | TGCGCCAGCAGCCAAGGACTCCAAGAGACCCAGTACTTC | CASSQGLQETQYF
TRBJ2-7 | - | TRBD1 | TRBV5-4 | TGTGCCAGCAGCTTCGGCCAGGGGGCCTCCTACGAGCAGTACTTC | CASSFGQGASYEQYF
TRBJ2-3 | - | TRBD1 | TRBV19 | TGTGCCAGTAACCCGGCCAGGGGGCGGACAGATACGCAGTATTTT | CASNPARGRTDTQYF
TRBJ1-1 | - | - | TRBV2 | TGTGCCAGCAGTGCGGACAGTGAAGCTTTCTTT | CASSADSEAFF
TRBJ2-7 | few | - | TRBV5-1 | TGCGCCAGCAGCCATGAGGGGGGGCAGGCCTACGAGCAGTACTTC | CASSHEGGQAYEQYF
TRBJ1-3 | - | - | TRBV20-1 | TGCAGTGCTAGAGATCTGAACACCATATATTTT | CSARDLNTIYF
TRBJ2-5 | few | TRBD2 | TRBV4-1 | TGCGCCAGCAGCCCGCTGGGGAGGGGTAAGGAGACCCAGTACTTC | CASSPLGRGKETQYF
TRBJ2-2 | - | TRBD2 | TRBV25-1 | TGTGCCAGCTTATCCCCAGCGGGACTAGCGAACACCGGGGAGCTGTTTTTT | CASLSPAGLANTGELFF
TRBJ2-1 | few | TRBD1 | TRBV7-8 | TGTGCCAGCACGAAGGACAGGGTCGGTGAGCAGTTCTTC | CASTKDRVGEQFF
TRBJ2-1 | once | TRBD2 | TRBV7-3 | TGTGCCAGCAGCTCGATTAAAGCGGGAGTGGGCAATGAGCAGTTCTTC | CASSSIKAGVGNEQFF
TRBJ1-2 | - | TRBD1 | TRBV29-1 | TGCAGCGTTGAGGCCTCCGGGACAGCCGATGGCTACACCTTC | CSVEASGTADGYTF
TRBJ2-1 | few | TRBD2 | TRBV15 | TGTGCCACCAGCAGGGCGGGACTAGCGGGAGTCCGAAGTTTCTTGAATGAGCAGTTCTTC | CATSRAGLAGVRSFLNEQFF
TRBJ2-5 | - | TRBD1 | TRBV10-3 | TGTGCCATCAGTGAGACCCCGACAGGGGGCAGGGAGACCCAGTACTTC | CAISETPTGGRETQYF
TRBJ2-7 | few | TRBD2 | TRBV5-4 | TGTGCCAGCAGCGGCCCTAGCGGGAGTAGCGCCTACGAGCAGTACTTC | CASSGPSGSSAYEQYF
TRBJ2-1 | few | TRBD2 | TRBV4-1 | TGCGCCAGCAGCCAAGATCGGGGGACTAGGCTTTACAATGAGCAGTTCTTC | CASSQDRGTRLYNEQFF
TRBJ2-7 | few | - | TRBV29-1 | TGCAGCGTTGGTGGAGGGGCACCTTTTTACGAGCAGTACTTC | CSVGGGAPFYEQYF
TRBJ1-1 | few | TRBD1 | TRBV27 | TGTGCCAGCAGGTGGACAGGTTCTGGGGACACTGAAGCTTTCTTT | CASRWTGSGDTEAFF
TRBJ2-3 | few | - | TRBV9 | TGTGCCAGCAGCCTAACCGATACGCAGTATTTT | CASSLTDTQYF
TRBJ2-1 | - | - | TRBV29-1 | TGCAGGGGACTCCTGCAGTTCTTC | CRGLLQFF
TRBJ2-1 | - | TRBD2 | TRBV28 | TGTGCCAGCAGTTTAGCCTGGGGACTAGCGCATTACAATGAGCAGTTCTTC | CASSLAWGLAHYNEQFF
TRBJ2-5 | - | - | TRBV6-1 | TGTGCCAGCACCTTTAGCGGTAGCCAAGAGACCCAGTACTTC | CASTFSGSQETQYF
TRBJ2-3 | few | - | TRBV30 | TGTGCCTGGAGACAGCCTGAAACAGATACGCAGTATTTT | CAWRQPETDTQYF
TRBJ2-3 | - | TRBD2 | TRBV9 | TGTGCCAGCAGCGTAGGTGGGGGGGGCACAGATACGCAGTATTTT | CASSVGGGGTDTQYF
TRBJ2-1 | few | TRBD2 | TRBV2 | TGTGCCAGCAGGCCTAGCGGGGGCTTCGGCAATGAGCAGTTCTTC | CASRPSGGFGNEQFF
TRBJ1-5 | - | - | TRBV7-6 | TGTGCCAGCAGCTTAGGAACAGGCCCCTATCAGCCCCAGCATTTT | CASSLGTGPYQPQHF
TRBJ1-1 | - | - | TRBV6-5 | TGTGCCAGCAGTTACGGGATGGGGGGTGCGACCACTGAAGCTTTCTTT | CASSYGMGGATTEAFF
TRBJ2-1 | few | TRBD2 | TRBV5-4 | TGTGCCAGCAACGCGGGAGGGGCCAGGTCCTACAATGAGCAGTTCTTC | CASNAGGARSYNEQFF
TRBJ1-1 | few | - | TRBV2 | TGTGCCAGCAGTGGAGAGGGGAACACTGAAGCTTTCTTT | CASSGEGNTEAFF
TRBJ2-1 | few | TRBD2 | TRBV7-6 | TGTGCCAGCAGCTTAAGGCGGGAGGGCAATGAGCAGTTCTTC | CASSLRREGNEQFF
TRBJ2-7 | few | - | TRBV5-1 | TGCGCCAGCAGTTTGACGGGTGCCTACGAGCAGTACTTC | CASSLTGAYEQYF
TRBJ2-5 | - | - | TRBV4-2 | TGTGCCAGCAGCCAAGACGCAGGGATATTGGAGACCCAGTACTTC | CASSQDAGILETQYF
TRBJ2-5 | - | - | TRBV7-2 | TGTGCCAGCAACTACAGGGATGGAGAGACCCAGTACTTC | CASNYRDGETQYF
TRBJ2-7 | - | TRBD1 | TRBV23-1 | TGCGCCAGCGCTCTGGGACAGCCCTACGAGCAGTACTTC | CASALGQPYEQYF
TRBJ2-5 | few | TRBD2 | TRBV5-6 | TGTGCCAGCAGCTTGTACCGGACTAGCGGGGGATCGACCCAGTACTTC | CASSLYRTSGGSTQYF
TRBJ1-2 | - | TRBD1 | TRBV10-3 | TGTGCCATCAGAGAACAGGGGGACTATGGCTACACCTTC | CAIREQGDYGYTF
TRBJ2-3 | - | TRBD2 | TRBV30 | TGTGCCGGCCGACTAGCGGGAGAAGGAAGGCTCACAGATACGCAGTATTTT | CAGRLAGEGRLTDTQYF
TRBJ2-1 | few | TRBD2 | TRBV5-1 | TGCGCCAGCAGCTTGGGGACTAGCGGGAGTAATGAGCAGTTCTTC | CASSLGTSGSNEQFF